This entry describes one T cell receptor (beta chain). This clonotype was observed once. Its antigen specificity is not known. One base away there is no much larger clone; base qualities are not given. A read on its own is weak evidence. High-throughput TCR beta sequencing profiled peripheral blood CD8+ and CD4+ T cells from healthy donors, Susac syndrome patients and multiple sclerosis patients. Recently defined diagnostic criteria for definite or probable disease were met by the Susac syndrome patients. Bulk CD8+ and CD4+ T cells were purified magnetically by negative isolation, whereas CD8+ TEMRA cells were enriched by FACS. Blood was drawn into EDTA tubes, processed within 24 hours, and PBMCs were isolated by density gradient centrifugation. PBMCs intended for TCR sequencing were cryopreserved in liquid nitrogen and thawed later in a water bath at 37 degrees C. Purity of sorted or isolated CD4+, CD8+ and CD8+ TEMRA cells was at least 90%.

The sample comes from a study of CD8 T cells in Susac syndrome (dated by TCRdb to between 2019 and 2020). Study-level background: Of the Susac syndrome patients who were sequenced, roughly 8 were in clinical remission while six had clinically active disease. At blood withdrawal, Susac syndrome patients were either therapy-naive, taking corticosteroids (in some cases with IVIg as well), or taking IVIg alone. Repertoire sequencing was used to test whether CD8+ T cell activation and differentiation in Susac syndrome was antigen driven.

RNA was extracted using the RNeasy kit, and roughly 0.45 to 1 ug of the RNA was reverse transcribed with random hexamers. The immunoSEQ multiplex PCR assay, covering 54 Vbeta and 13 Jbeta segments, was used to amplify TCR beta CDR3 regions. PCR amplification bias was corrected using a synthetic template baseline for primer optimization and computational correction. The original pipeline was this. Reads were assigned to V, D and J genes according to IMGT and analyzed in immunoSEQ Analyzer, with only productive sequences retained. Clonality was computed as one minus Shannon entropy normalized by log2 of the number of productive unique sequences. For each patient and control, public and private clones were evaluated within the 100 most prevalent clones. A clone was defined as Susac-specific if it was absent from the healthy and MS cohorts, from some 1,100 published viral clones and from other ImmuneACCESS disease sequences. Using fastp at Q25 and MiXCR, TCRdb reprocessed the public reads and kept productive beta chains. Here each entry gathers all rows of one CDR3 protein and keeps the most common genes and DNA. These V and J calls derive from TCRdb rather than the authors' analysis. The sample includes under 200,000 distinct CDR3 sequences, with roughly 95% observed a single time. The ten largest clones represent around 0.12% of the sample.

Paper-wide results and their limitations: The number of individuals in the TCR sequencing and HLA analysis was recognized as being relatively small. The CD4+ T cell repertoire of patients with Susac syndrome showed no detectable clonal expansion.

Sequenced: CD4+ T cells from PBMCs. This TCR was recovered from a human donor with Susac syndrome.

The sequence in DNA is TGCAGCGTTGCTGACTCTCTCTACGAGCAGTACTTC. It encodes CSVADSLYEQYF. The chain joins TRBV29-1 to TRBJ2-7, with the D gene not confidently named. V lost 4 bases and J lost 3 bases; the stretch between them is 10 bases long. The CDR3 contains 12 residues, cysteine and phenylalanine counted. The DNA shown is the 36-base CDR3, in frame from base 1. The germline V gene encodes CDR1 SQVTM and CDR2 ANQGSEA.